This T cell receptor beta chain was documented in a study of siplizumab effects on memory and regulatory T cells. Turning to this clone: Its antigen is unidentified.

Each sample had 80,000 to 100,000 TCR templates assayed. Assay: immunoSEQ multiplex PCR; the TCRdb copy retains only in-frame clones and omits some. This sample has some 100,000 clones, with about 94% found just once. General study points: An assignable naive or memory phenotype was lacking in roughly 75-95% of proliferating CD4+ or CD8+ clones. Left unconfirmed was the suppressive function of proliferating Tregs from siplizumab cultures. No more than a minor fraction of alloreactive clones could be traced back to unstimulated subsets.

Sequenced input: non-Treg CD4+ T cells sorted from blood. The clonotype originates from a human donor in good health.

CDR3 sequence reads: CASSLGGLAGGLNNEQFF. The CDR3 DNA is TGTGCCAGCAGCTTAGGGGGACTAGCGGGAGGGCTGAACAATGAGCAGTTCTTC. V usage is TRBV11-3 and J usage is TRBJ2-1; 16 nucleotides match TRBD2. V shed 1 base and J 5 bases; nucleotides not matched to a gene: 5. Germline-derived CDR1 and CDR2 are SGHNT and YENEEA. The length of the CDR3 is 18 residues.